This is a list of T cell receptor beta chains from one sample in a study of T cells in Graves' hyperthyroidism and ophthalmopathy. Each CDR3 protein gets one entry after TCRdb re-called the multiplex PCR reads with MiXCR. The data contain about 400,000 distinct CDR3 sequences, approximately 15% of them singletons. The specimen sequenced was blood. Receptor source: a woman aged 18-30 years with Graves' hyperthyroidism. Each CDR3 is given with its conserved first and last residue. The order of the fields is V gene, clone size, D gene, J gene, CDR3 length, CDR3 protein, CDR3 DNA. D genes are given only for firm matches. The listing skips clone size in some rows; elsewhere it reads once, few, many or a size class.

>TRBV7-2|-|TRBD2|TRBJ2-3|18
CASNWGTSGRGGTDTQYF
TGTGCCAGCAACTGGGGGACTAGCGGGAGGGGAGGCACAGATACGCAGTATTTT
>TRBV4-3|few|-|TRBJ2-7|14
CASSQYSWDYEQYF
TGCGCCAGCAGCCAATACAGTTGGGACTACGAGCAGTACTTC
>TRBV28|many|TRBD2|TRBJ2-3|19
CASSILLGTSGRGTDTQYF
TGTGCCAGCAGCATCCTCTTGGGTACCAGCGGGAGGGGTACAGATACGCAGTATTTT
>TRBV5-6|few|-|TRBJ1-1|14
CASSLWTLNTEAFF
TGTGCCAGCAGCTTGTGGACGCTGAACACTGAAGCTTTCTTT
>TRBV4-1|-|-|TRBJ2-7|20
CASSQESFRTGQPYEREQYF
TGCGCCAGCAGCCAAGAGAGTTTCCGTACAGGGCAGCCCTACGAGAGGGAGCAGTACTTC
>TRBV12-3/TRBV12-4|many|-|TRBJ1-5|13
CASSSRDHQPQHF
TGTGCCAGCAGTTCCCGGGACCATCAGCCCCAGCATTTT
>TRBV28|many|TRBD2|TRBJ2-7|14
CASRSSGTVYEQYF
TGTGCCAGCCGATCGAGCGGGACCGTCTACGAGCAGTACTTC
>TRBV15|few|-|TRBJ2-1|12
CATSRTIDEQFF
TGTGCCACCAGCAGAACGATCGATGAGCAGTTCTTC
>TRBV20-1|many|TRBD2|TRBJ2-1|15
CSASSLAESYNEQFF
TGCAGTGCTAGTTCCCTAGCGGAATCCTACAATGAGCAGTTCTTC
>TRBV27|many|-|TRBJ1-1|16
CASSWSYRVENTEAFF
TGTGCCAGCAGTTGGTCCTACAGGGTGGAGAACACTGAAGCTTTCTTT
>TRBV19|many|-|TRBJ2-1|15
CASSPTTRSSTEQFF
TGTGCCAGTAGCCCGACTACCCGATCATCTACAGAGCAGTTCTTC
>TRBV30|many|TRBD2|TRBJ2-2|15
CAWLVAGGATGELFF
TGTGCCTGGCTAGTAGCGGGAGGGGCAACCGGGGAGCTGTTTTTT
>TRBV12-3/TRBV12-4|-|TRBD2|TRBJ2-7|16
CASTRAGLAVLHEQYF
TGTGCCAGCACTCGAGCCGGGCTAGCGGTTCTCCACGAGCAGTACTTC
>TRBV11-1|many|TRBD2|TRBJ2-7|15
CASSLGALAGNEQYF
TGTGCCAGCAGCTTAGGTGCTCTAGCGGGAAACGAGCAGTACTTC
>TRBV6-1|many|-|TRBJ2-2|14
CASTVAVNTGELFF
TGTGCCAGCACCGTAGCGGTGAACACCGGGGAGCTGTTTTTT
>TRBV20-1|many|-|TRBJ2-3|15
CSVPPRASHGDTQYF
TGCAGTGTTCCACCAAGGGCTAGTCACGGAGATACGCAGTATTTT
>TRBV10-3|-|TRBD1|TRBJ1-1|16
CAIREATGQENTEAFF
TGTGCCATCAGGGAGGCCACAGGACAGGAGAACACTGAAGCTTTCTTT
>TRBV12-3/TRBV12-4|many|TRBD1|TRBJ2-1|15
CASSSDRGQFNEQFF
TGTGCCAGCAGTTCCGACAGGGGCCAATTCAATGAGCAGTTCTTC
>TRBV28|many|-|TRBJ2-6|18
CASSSPQGMTSGANVLTF
TGTGCCAGCAGTTCCCCGCAGGGGATGACCTCTGGGGCCAACGTCCTGACTTTC
>TRBV7-3|many|-|TRBJ2-4|13
CASSPGFGNIQYF
TGTGCCAGCAGCCCAGGGTTCGGAAACATTCAGTACTTC
>TRBV15|many|-|TRBJ2-3|15
CATNSGGSGTDTQYF
TGTGCCACCAACTCGGGGGGCTCGGGCACAGATACGCAGTATTTT
>TRBV29-1|-|TRBD2|TRBJ2-7|12
CSVGTSGTEQYF
TGCAGCGTTGGCACTAGCGGGACCGAGCAGTACTTC
>TRBV15|few|-|TRBJ2-7|16
CATSREGGTVNYEQYF
TGTGCCACCAGCAGAGAGGGCGGGACCGTGAACTACGAGCAGTACTTC
>TRBV3-1|many|-|TRBJ2-3|15
CASSQNGASTDTQYF
TGTGCCAGCAGCCAAAATGGAGCTAGCACAGATACGCAGTATTTT
>TRBV11-2|many|-|TRBJ2-5|16
CASSPRTDPLRETQYF
TGTGCCAGCAGCCCGAGGACGGACCCCCTGAGAGAGACCCAGTACTTC
>TRBV5-1|few|TRBD2|TRBJ2-1|14
CASSPSGYYNEQFF
TGCGCCAGCAGCCCTAGCGGGTACTACAATGAGCAGTTCTTC
>TRBV11-2|few|-|TRBJ1-1|17
CASSLFQSRVPNTEAFF
TGTGCCAGCAGCTTATTTCAGAGTCGTGTTCCGAACACTGAAGCTTTCTTT
>TRBV20-1|few|TRBD2|TRBJ2-3|14
CSATGGFSTDTQYF
TGCAGTGCTACGGGAGGATTCTCCACAGATACGCAGTATTTT
>TRBV27|-|-|TRBJ2-7|13
CASSLRSDYEQYF
TGTGCCAGCAGTTTAAGGTCGGACTACGAGCAGTACTTC
>TRBV11-2|-|TRBD1|TRBJ1-1|15
CASSTGGLVGTEAFF
TGTGCCAGCAGCACAGGGGGCCTAGTGGGGACTGAAGCTTTCTTT
>TRBV10-3|-|-|TRBJ1-5|14
CAISVSDSNQPQHF
TGTGCCATCAGTGTATCCGACAGCAATCAGCCCCAGCATTTT
>TRBV10-3|-|TRBD2|TRBJ2-7|17
CAISVMMAGAGTYEQYF
TGTGCCATCAGTGTTATGATGGCGGGAGCGGGGACCTACGAGCAGTACTTC
>TRBV11-2|few|-|TRBJ1-4|15
CASSLGPGRNEKLFF
TGTGCCAGCAGCTTAGGCCCGGGAAGAAATGAAAAACTGTTTTTT
>TRBV6-1|many|-|TRBJ2-1|13
CASSVPYRDGQFF
TGTGCCAGCAGCGTCCCGTACAGGGACGGACAGTTCTTC
>TRBV28|many|TRBD1|TRBJ1-3|15
CASSPGGIAGNTIYF
TGTGCCAGCAGTCCAGGGGGCATCGCTGGAAACACCATATATTTT
>TRBV6-6|many|-|TRBJ2-1|18
CASSYFPRGRGYKDEQFF
TGTGCCAGCAGTTACTTCCCCAGGGGGAGGGGATACAAGGATGAGCAGTTCTTC
>TRBV28|many|TRBD1|TRBJ2-1|21
CASRIGGPGTGALSSYNEQFF
TGTGCCAGCAGAATAGGGGGTCCCGGGACAGGGGCCTTAAGCTCCTACAATGAGCAGTTCTTC
>TRBV3-1|many|-|TRBJ2-3|14
CASSQDLRRDTQYF
TGTGCCAGCAGCCAAGATCTTAGGAGGGATACGCAGTATTTT
>TRBV10-3|many|-|TRBJ2-1|14
CAISVAGANNEQFF
TGTGCCATCAGTGTCGCAGGGGCCAACAATGAGCAGTTCTTC
>TRBV20-1|many|-|TRBJ2-3|11
CSARHSDTQYF
TGCAGTGCTAGACACTCAGATACGCAGTATTTT
>TRBV11-2|many|-|TRBJ1-1|13
CASSTTGGTEAFF
TGTGCCAGCAGCACCACCGGAGGCACTGAAGCTTTCTTT
>TRBV28|many|TRBD2|TRBJ2-3|16
CASRTSSGRLSDTQYF
TGTGCCAGCAGAACTTCTAGCGGGAGGCTCTCCGATACGCAGTATTTT
>TRBV28|many|TRBD2|TRBJ2-2|16
CASSLILAGDTGELFF
TGTGCCAGCAGTTTGATACTAGCGGGGGACACCGGGGAGCTGTTTTTT
>TRBV7-3|many|TRBD2|TRBJ2-1|14
CASSSLAGGNEQFF
TGTGCCAGCAGCTCCCTAGCGGGAGGCAATGAGCAGTTCTTC
>TRBV15|many|-|TRBJ1-1|11
CATSVSDEAFF
TGTGCCACCAGCGTGTCCGATGAAGCTTTCTTT
>TRBV20-1|many|-|TRBJ1-2|14
CSAPGTNEGYGYTF
TGCAGTGCACCGGGGACGAACGAAGGCTATGGCTACACCTTC
>TRBV4-1|many|-|TRBJ2-7|16
CASSLTTGPTSYEQYF
TGCGCCAGCAGCCTAACGACAGGACCGACCTCCTACGAGCAGTACTTC
>TRBV19|once|TRBD1|TRBJ1-5|14
CASQQGVSNQPQHF
TGTGCCAGCCAACAGGGGGTTAGCAATCAGCCCCAGCATTTT
>TRBV28|many|-|TRBJ2-7|12
CASSLIGYEQYF
TGTGCCAGCAGTTTGATAGGCTACGAGCAGTACTTC
>TRBV15|few|TRBD2|TRBJ2-2|17
CATSRDEGREGSGELFF
TGTGCCACCAGCAGAGATGAAGGGCGGGAGGGCAGCGGGGAGCTGTTTTTT
>TRBV15|few|-|TRBJ1-2|15
CATSRGETGPYGYTF
TGTGCCACCAGCAGAGGGGAGACAGGACCCTATGGCTACACCTTC
>TRBV28|many|-|TRBJ1-1|14
CASRRQFPDTEAFF
TGTGCCAGCAGGAGACAGTTTCCTGACACTGAAGCTTTCTTT
>TRBV6-1|-|-|TRBJ1-1|13
CASVMTLQGEAFF
TGTGCCAGTGTTATGACCTTGCAAGGTGAAGCTTTCTTT
>TRBV5-4|few|-|TRBJ1-2|13
CASNPGGTYGYTF
TGTGCCAGCAACCCGGGAGGGACCTATGGCTACACCTTC
>TRBV6-1|few|-|TRBJ2-7|15
CASSRMGTGSYEQYF
TGTGCCAGCAGCCGGATGGGAACGGGGTCCTACGAGCAGTACTTC